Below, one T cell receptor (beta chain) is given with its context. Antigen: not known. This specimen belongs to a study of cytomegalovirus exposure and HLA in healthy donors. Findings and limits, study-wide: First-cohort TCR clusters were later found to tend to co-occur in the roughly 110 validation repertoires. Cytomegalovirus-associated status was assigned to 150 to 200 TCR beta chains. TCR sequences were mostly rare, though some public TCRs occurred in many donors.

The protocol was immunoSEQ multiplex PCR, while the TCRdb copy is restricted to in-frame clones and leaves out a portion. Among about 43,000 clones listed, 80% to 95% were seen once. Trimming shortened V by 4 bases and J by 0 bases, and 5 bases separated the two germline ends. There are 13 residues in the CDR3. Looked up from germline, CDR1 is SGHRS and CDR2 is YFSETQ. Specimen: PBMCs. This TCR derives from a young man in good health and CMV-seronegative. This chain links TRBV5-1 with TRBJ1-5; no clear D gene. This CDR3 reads CASSTYSNQPQHF. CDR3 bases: TGCGCCAGCAGCACCTATAGCAATCAGCCCCAGCATTTT.